The clone carrying this T cell receptor (beta chain) was detected only a few times. These data originate in a study of blood T cell repertoires in COVID-19. Looking at the study overall: Samples came from the United States, Italy and Spain, spanning acute and convalescent COVID-19.

Authors' analysis steps: Estimation of nucleated cell counts relied on the amplification of reference gene primers. This table comes from immunoSEQ multiplex PCR, and its TCRdb copy is limited to in-frame clones, with some not included. That table gives V, J and clone size, and the DNA gave D and trimming. This table has some 99,000 clones, 90% appearing once. The sample consisted of peripheral blood. This TCR was sampled from a human donor in a cohort sampled during active COVID-19.

CDR3 in DNA: TGTGCCAGCAGTCGATCAGGGGTCCCCCATTATGGCTACACCTTC. Translated, it gives CASSRSGVPHYGYTF. J is TRBJ1-2 and V is TRBV7-9, with D perhaps TRBD1 (6 bases). The germline V and J ends were trimmed by 6 bases and 5 bases, with 19 bases remaining between them. CDR3 size: 15 residues. Per the germline V gene, CDR1 is SEHNR and CDR2 is FQNEAQ (reference sequence).